The T cell receptor beta chain under discussion was sequenced for a study of shared clonotypes between healthy human individuals. In the study overall: The study used three CD4 naive, three CD4 memory, two CD8 naive and one CD8 memory plate per donor.

Trimming shortened V by 5 bases and J by 3 bases, and 11 bases separated the two germline ends. The length of the CDR3 is 13 residues. Germline V gene lookup returns CDR1 SEHNR and CDR2 FQNEAQ (reference sequence). Selected positively for CCR7 and CD45RO-negative, naive CD8 cells excluded terminally differentiated effector memory CD45RA+ cells. Methods used by the authors: ImmunoSEQ output lacked quality scores and full-length reads, limiting matched filtering. Sequencing was performed with immunoSEQ multiplex PCR; in TCRdb, only in-frame clones are kept and a portion is missing. V and J calls and clone size are those listed in that table; D and trimming were worked out from the DNA. The profile covers 800,000 or so clones, with about 96% appearing a single time and around 0.25% taken by the ten largest. This clone was recorded only once.

This chain links TRBV7-9 with TRBJ2-7; D call uncertain. Sequencing was done on a sample of naive CD8+ T cells sorted from blood. This sequence originates from a man aged 25 to 40 in good health. CDR3 sequence (DNA): TGTGCCAGCAGCCCCCTGAGTGGCTACGAGCAGTACTTC. Translating gives CASSPLSGYEQYF.